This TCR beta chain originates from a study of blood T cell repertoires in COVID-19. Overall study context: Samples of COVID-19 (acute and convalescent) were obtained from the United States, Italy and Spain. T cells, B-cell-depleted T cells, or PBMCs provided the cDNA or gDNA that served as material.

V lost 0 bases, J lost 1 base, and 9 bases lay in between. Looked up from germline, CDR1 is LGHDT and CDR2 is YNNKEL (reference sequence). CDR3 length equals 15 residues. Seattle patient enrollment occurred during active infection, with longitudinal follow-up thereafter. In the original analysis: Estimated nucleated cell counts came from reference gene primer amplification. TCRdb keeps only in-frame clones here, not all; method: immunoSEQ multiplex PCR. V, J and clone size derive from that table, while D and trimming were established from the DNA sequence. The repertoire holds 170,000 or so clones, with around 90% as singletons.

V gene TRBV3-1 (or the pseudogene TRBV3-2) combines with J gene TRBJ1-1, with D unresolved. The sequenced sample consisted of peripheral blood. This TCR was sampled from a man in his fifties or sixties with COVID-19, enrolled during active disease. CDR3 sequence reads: CASSQDGGRNTEAFF. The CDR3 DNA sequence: TGTGCCAGCAGCCAAGATGGTGGCAGGAACACTGAAGCTTTCTTT.